This T cell receptor beta chain was captured in a study of control samples from healthy donors and cancer patients. TCRdb keeps only in-frame clones here, not all; method: immunoSEQ multiplex PCR. Here the sample spans 65,000 to 100,000 clones, 70% to 90% being singletons. Trimming left V 1 base short and J 6 bases short, with 9 bases between. The CDR3 sequence is 13 residues long. From germline, CDR1 is SEHNR and CDR2 FQNEAQ (reference sequence). The TCR comes from a man in his fifties or sixties in good health. Sequencing was performed on blood. The rearrangement links TRBV7-9 to TRBJ1-2; weak D call: TRBD1 (6 bases). The CDR3 DNA is TGTGCCAGCAGCTTAGAAAACAGGGATGGCTACACCTTC. Encoded protein: CASSLENRDGYTF.